The source of this T cell receptor beta chain is a study of OX40 agonist ivuxolimab in advanced cancers. With respect to the entire study: The costimulatory receptor OX40 (CD134) was targeted by ivuxolimab, a fully human IgG2 agonistic monoclonal antibody. Intravenous ivuxolimab was administered to patients every 2 weeks at six dose levels: 0.01, 0.1, 0.3, 1.5, 3 and 10 mg/kg. Of the roughly 54 patients in dose escalation, 19 had hepatocellular carcinoma, about 15 had melanoma, 9 had renal cell carcinoma and 9 had head and neck cancer. The dose-escalation cohort was 80% to 90% male with a mean age of about 65 years, ranging from roughly 23 to 90. Prior anti-PD-1, anti-PD-L1 or anti-CTLA-4 therapy was permitted, and checkpoint inhibitors had been received by around 39% of dose-escalation patients. Partial responses occurred in three dose-escalation patients, of whom one had hepatocellular carcinoma and two had cutaneous melanoma. Peripheral TCRbeta sequencing aimed to test whether ivuxolimab altered TCR sequence diversity and caused clonal T-cell expansion. The paper covers the monotherapy dose-escalation part of the phase I ivuxolimab trial, which included N ≈ 54 patients. Summary of the overall study and its limitations: At doses of 0.1 to 3.0 mg/kg, clonal expansion of both CD4+ and CD8+ T cells in blood was seen between baseline and week 6. Low levels of normalized T-cell clonal expansion were also shown by some nonresponding patients. After ivuxolimab, more expanded clones were found on average in CD8+ T cells than in CD4+ T cells. The antigen specificity of the clonally expanded peripheral T cells was not determined. In the 0.1-3.0 mg/kg groups, partial responders were among the patients with the lowest normalized peripheral clonal expansion, particularly in CD8+ T cells.

For sequencing of the TCRbeta CDR3 region, genomic DNA was extracted from the sorted cells. The immunoSEQ Assay was used to sequence the TCRbeta CDR3 regions. In TCRdb, the immuneACCESS table is reduced to in-frame sequences with V and J assigned. These tables do not hold every clone; where another copy was compared, an unresolved V gene accounts for under half, and the others remain unexplained. The sample contains 60,000 or so clones, over 80% of them found a single time. The top ten constitute 4.6% of the sample. The sample holds one count of this clone. Its antigen is not yet known. The sample holds no much larger clone one base away, and base qualities are not on file. Patients with a history of autoimmune disease or receiving systemic immunosuppression were excluded from the trial. Peripheral blood for TCR sequencing was collected from all dose cohorts at baseline, on cycle 4 day 1, and on cycle 7 day 1. Samples were obtained from an open-label, multicenter, first-in-human phase I dose-escalation trial of ivuxolimab. The trial enrolled adults with locally advanced or metastatic head and neck squamous cell, hepatocellular, melanoma or renal cell carcinoma. Before TCR sequencing, CD4+ and CD8+ T cells were separately sorted from peripheral blood.

The CDR3 runs 14 amino acids, cysteine and phenylalanine included. Solely the CDR3 DNA is kept, with 42 bases framed from the first base. V and J are truncated by 5 bases and 4 bases respectively, leaving an intervening sequence of 14 bases. From a lookup of the germline V gene (reference sequence), CDR1 and CDR2 are SGHAT and FQDESV. This receptor was obtained from an adult with an advanced solid tumor such as melanoma, head and neck, liver or kidney cancer. The source was CD4+ or CD8+ T cells sorted from blood, collected in a trial of the OX40 agonist ivuxolimab. Recombination joined TRBV11-1 with TRBJ1-2; too little of a D gene remains to name it. The CDR3 is CASSQSGSTYGYTF. The nucleotides read TGTGCCAGCAGCCAAAGCGGTTCTACCTATGGCTACACCTTC.